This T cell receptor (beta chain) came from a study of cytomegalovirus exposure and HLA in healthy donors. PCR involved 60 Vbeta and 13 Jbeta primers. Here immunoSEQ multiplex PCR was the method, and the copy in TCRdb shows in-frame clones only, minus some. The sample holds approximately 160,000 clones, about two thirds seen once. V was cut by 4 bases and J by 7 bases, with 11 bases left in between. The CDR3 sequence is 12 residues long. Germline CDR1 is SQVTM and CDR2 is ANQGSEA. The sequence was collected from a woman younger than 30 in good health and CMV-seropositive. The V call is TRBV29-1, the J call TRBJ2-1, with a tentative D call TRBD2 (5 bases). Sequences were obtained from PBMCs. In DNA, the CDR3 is TGCAGCGTTGTGTGGACGGGAAATGAGCAGTTCTTC. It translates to CSVVWTGNEQFF.